The subject of this entry is one TCR beta chain. Its antigen specificity is not known. No qualities accompany the bases; no much larger clone lies one base away. For CDR1 and CDR2, the germline V gene (reference sequence) lists DFQATT and SNEGSKA. Taken from cysteine to phenylalanine, the CDR3 has 14 residues. Here the CDR3 DNA is all that survives: 42 bases in frame from base 1. The germline V end is reduced by 5 bases and the J end by 2 bases; junction bases left unmatched: 6. The library was obtained by 5' RACE. The reads were generated on an Illumina HiSeq 2000. Template switching added a universal primer binding site, and the final cDNA carried a unique molecular identifier that allowed TCR cDNA molecules to be counted accurately. First-strand cDNA for TCR alpha and beta chains was synthesized from specific primers in the conserved constant-segment region. To control for contamination, every cDNA library carried two barcodes: a SMART-Mk sample barcode plus Illumina barcodes. TruSeq adapter sequences and Illumina sample barcodes were added in two successive PCR steps. TCR alpha and beta cDNA libraries were sequenced on the Illumina HiSeq platform with custom primers. Turning to the authors' computational methods: Unique molecular identifiers were extracted from raw reads with MiGEC, and CDR3 positions were determined with MiXCR. For each individual, recombination models were inferred using an EM algorithm with the repgenHMM and IGoR tools. Shared clonotype analysis was performed with the tcR package in R, normalizing sharing by the product of cloneset sizes. To study raw recombination without the effects of thymic and clonal selection, out-of-frame nonproductive sequences were analyzed. TCRdb reprocessing: public reads trimmed at Q25 with fastp, clones called with MiXCR, in-frame beta chains kept. Here each entry gathers all rows of one CDR3 protein and keeps the most common genes and DNA. The V and J calls come from TCRdb's annotation, not from the publication. This sample has some 590,000 distinct CDR3 sequences in its table, and just under 10% of those were observed once. 2.5% to 3% of the sample rests with the top ten.

The data derive from a study of identical twins (dated by TCRdb to 2016 to 2018). With regard to the full study: To test whether fetal clonotypes persist, this study deep-sequenced TCR alpha and beta repertoires from monozygotic twins, from unrelated adults of various ages, and from cord blood. Replicate twin experiments were performed at different times using different library preparation protocols to rule out contamination.

Broader findings and caveats from the paper: Invariant T cells such as MAIT and iNKT could partly confound zero-insertion analyses, although diverse VJ usage argued against such confounding for most clonotypes. Abundant cord blood beta clonotypes had fewer insertions, young adult naive repertoires showed a similar but weaker trend, and memory repertoires showed no such trend. Because the same donors could not be followed over many years, conclusions were based on cross-sectional statistical analysis. Out-of-frame TCR alpha sharing in monozygotic twins was systematically underestimated by recombination models, whereas sharing between unrelated individuals was in agreement with the recombination models. Compared with coincidental sharing between unrelated individuals, out-of-frame TCR alpha sequences shared between twins showed an excess of sequences with low generation probability. A weaker excess of twin sharing was found in beta out-of-frame sequences because the signal-to-noise ratio was lowered by fewer shared sequences.

Every donor was a healthy Caucasian. Three pairs of female monozygotic twins, all aged 18 to 29 years, were included in the twin cohort. Peripheral blood mononuclear cells were used as the source from which RNA for TCR libraries was isolated. These data also formed part of another study, on yellow fever vaccine responses in identical twins. From the second report: According to the authors, in identical twins the way T cells responded to vaccination appeared partly convergent and partly personalized. Focusing on identical twins, the study followed the T cell clones that responded to the vaccine, and did so with precision.

The sequence is built from TRBV20-1 and TRBJ2-5; a stretch of 9 junction bases matches TRBD1. This receptor was taken from a woman between 18 and 30 years old in good health. The source material was PBMCs. The DNA sequence is TGCAGTGCTCGGGGGACAGGGAATCAAGAGACCCAGTACTTC. Its protein product is CSARGTGNQETQYF.